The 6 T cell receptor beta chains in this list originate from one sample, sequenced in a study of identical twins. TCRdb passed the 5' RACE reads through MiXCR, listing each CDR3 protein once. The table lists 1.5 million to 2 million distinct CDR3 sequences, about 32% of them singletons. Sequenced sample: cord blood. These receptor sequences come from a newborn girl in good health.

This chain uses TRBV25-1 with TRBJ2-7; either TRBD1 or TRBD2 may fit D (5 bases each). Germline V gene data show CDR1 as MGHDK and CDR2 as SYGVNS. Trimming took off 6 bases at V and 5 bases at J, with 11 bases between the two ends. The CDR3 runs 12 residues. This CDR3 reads CASSRTGHEQYF. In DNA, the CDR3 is TGTGCCAGCAGCAGGACGGGGCACGAGCAGTACTTC.

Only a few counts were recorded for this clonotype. The CDR3 sequence is CSASPTNSGSPYEQYF. The CDR3 nucleotides are TGCAGTGCTAGTCCCACTAATAGCGGGAGCCCATACGAGCAGTACTTC. The chain links TRBV20-1 to TRBJ2-7; TRBD2 matches 9 bases. V shed 3 bases, J shed 4 bases, and the junction held 13 bases outside the gene matches. CDR1 is DFQATT, CDR2 SNEGSKA, per germline (reference sequence). There are 16 residues in the CDR3.

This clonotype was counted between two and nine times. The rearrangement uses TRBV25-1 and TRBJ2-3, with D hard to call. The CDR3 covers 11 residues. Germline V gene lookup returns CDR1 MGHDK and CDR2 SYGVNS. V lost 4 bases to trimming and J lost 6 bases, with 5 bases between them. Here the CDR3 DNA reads TGTGCCAGCAGTGGTTATGATACGCAGTATTTT. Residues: CASSGYDTQYF.

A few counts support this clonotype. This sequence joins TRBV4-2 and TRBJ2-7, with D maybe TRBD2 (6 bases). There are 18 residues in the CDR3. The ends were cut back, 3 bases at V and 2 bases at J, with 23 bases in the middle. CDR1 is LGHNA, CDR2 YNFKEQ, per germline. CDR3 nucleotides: TGTGCCAGCAGCCACCGGGGCCCAACTAGCCTTAACCCCTACGAGCAGTACTTC. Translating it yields CASSHRGPTSLNPYEQYF.

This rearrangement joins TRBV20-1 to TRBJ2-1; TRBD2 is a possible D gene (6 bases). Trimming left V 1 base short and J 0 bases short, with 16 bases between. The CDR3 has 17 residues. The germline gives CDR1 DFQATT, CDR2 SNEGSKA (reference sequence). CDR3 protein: CSARGGGLQSSYNEQFF. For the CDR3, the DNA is TGCAGTGCTAGAGGTGGGGGACTCCAAAGCTCCTACAATGAGCAGTTCTTC.

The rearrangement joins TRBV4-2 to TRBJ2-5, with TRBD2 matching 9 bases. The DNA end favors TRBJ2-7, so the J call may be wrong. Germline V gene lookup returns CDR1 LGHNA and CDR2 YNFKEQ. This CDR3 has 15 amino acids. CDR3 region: CASSQKAGGTDEQYF. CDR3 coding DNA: TGTGCCAGCAGCCAAAAGGCGGGAGGGACCGACGAGCAGTACTTC.